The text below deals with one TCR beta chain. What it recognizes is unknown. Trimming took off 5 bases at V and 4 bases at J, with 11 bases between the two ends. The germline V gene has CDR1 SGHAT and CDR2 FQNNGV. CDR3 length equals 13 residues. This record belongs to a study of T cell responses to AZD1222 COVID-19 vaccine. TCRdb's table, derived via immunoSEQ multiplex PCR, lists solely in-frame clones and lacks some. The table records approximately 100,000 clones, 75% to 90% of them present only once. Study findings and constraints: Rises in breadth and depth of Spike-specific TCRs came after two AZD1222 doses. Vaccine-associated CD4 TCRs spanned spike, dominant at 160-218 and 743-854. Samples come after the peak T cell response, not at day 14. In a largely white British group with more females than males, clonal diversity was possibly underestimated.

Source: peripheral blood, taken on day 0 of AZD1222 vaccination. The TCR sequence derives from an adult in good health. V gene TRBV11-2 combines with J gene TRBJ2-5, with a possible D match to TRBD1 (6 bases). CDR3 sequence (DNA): TGTGCCAGCAGCGCACAGGGTAGAGAGACCCAGTACTTC. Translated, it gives CASSAQGRETQYF.